The source of this TCR beta chain is a study of T-cell reconstitution after alpha-beta-depleted transplantation in children. Study-wide points: From surviving recipient T cells and thymic progenitors came the high day-60 TCRbeta diversity observed in some patients. The origin of alpha-beta T cells about two months after transplant was reportedly several hundred expanded graft clones. One year post-transplant, T-cell counts and diversity were largely derived from T cells produced anew.

Preparation of the TCRbeta library used unique molecular identifiers. From the PCR reads, TCRdb called clonotypes with MiXCR, one entry per CDR3 protein. The sample contains about 300,000 distinct CDR3 sequences, around 7.3% of which appear only once. This clonotype was seen ten or more times. Its antigen is unknown. The length of the CDR3 is 14 residues. The germline V gene encodes CDR1 MDHEN and CDR2 SYDVKM. Trimming at V came to 3 bases and at J to 9 bases, leaving 8 bases not matched to a gene. The chain links TRBV28 to TRBJ2-1, with 7 bases lining up with TRBD2. Sequenced material: peripheral blood, taken 360 days after TCRalphabeta/CD19-depleted stem cell transplant. The origin of this receptor is a female patient younger than 10 who had a stem cell transplant for Fanconi anemia, so the T cells may come from the graft donor. In nucleotides, the CDR3 is TGTGCCAGCAGTTTTAGCGGGTGGGAGGTTGAGCAGTTCTTC. The encoded protein is CASSFSGWEVEQFF.